This T cell receptor (beta chain) emerged from a study of blood T cell repertoires in COVID-19. The table came from immunoSEQ multiplex PCR; TCRdb's copy has only in-frame clones and leaves some out. The sample holds around 200,000 clones; about nine tenths are singletons and the top ten take over 3%. The J segment lost 5 bases and the V segment lost 5 bases, leaving 6 bases of the junction unmatched. CDR1 SEHNR and CDR2 FQNEAQ come from the germline V gene (reference sequence). The CDR3 is 15 amino acids. This clonotype was obtained from a woman aged 40 to 55 with acute COVID-19. The chain combines TRBV7-9 with TRBJ1-4; TRBD1 matches 9 bases. Sequenced sample: PBMCs or T cells enriched from blood (not recorded which). This CDR3 reads CASSLMTGGNEKLFF. CDR3 DNA: TGTGCCAGCAGCCTAATGACAGGGGGGAATGAAAAACTGTTTTTT.